This is a list of T cell receptor beta chains from one sample in a study of response to subunit inactivated influenza vaccine. TCRdb re-analysed the RT-PCR reads in MiXCR, keeping a single row per CDR3 protein. The sample has some 540,000 distinct CDR3 sequences, around 25% seen once. Separately, the same data were catalogued under a study of T cells expressing NK-cell markers.

Here the sequenced sample was CD4+ T cells sorted from PBMCs, taken roughly 12 days after vaccination. The receptors stem from a middle-aged man who received an inactivated influenza vaccine. CDR3s include the opening cysteine and the closing phenylalanine or tryptophan. A D gene is named only where the DNA matches it firmly. Rows may omit the clone size; those that give it use once, few, many or a size class.

>TRBJ2-7|TRBD2|few|TRBV7-8
CASSLVVAGGIKPGYEQYF
TGTGCCAGCAGCTTAGTGGTAGCGGGAGGGATTAAACCGGGCTACGAGCAGTACTTC
>TRBJ1-2|-|-|TRBV12-3/TRBV12-4
CASRRGGGYTF
TGTGCCAGCAGACGGGGAGGGGGCTACACCTTC
>TRBJ2-7|TRBD2|-|TRBV3-1
CASSGLAGGAYEQYF
TGTGCCAGCAGCGGACTAGCGGGGGGCGCTTACGAGCAGTACTTC
>TRBJ2-3|-|-|TRBV7-9
CASRSVQTSTDTQYF
TGTGCCAGCAGATCGGTTCAAACTAGCACAGATACGCAGTATTTT
>TRBJ2-7|TRBD1|-|TRBV5-6
CASSVDRVQYEQYF
TGTGCCAGCAGCGTGGACAGGGTTCAGTACGAGCAGTACTTC
>TRBJ2-1|-|-|TRBV9
CASSVEARSSYNEQFF
TGTGCCAGCAGCGTAGAGGCCAGGAGCTCCTACAATGAGCAGTTCTTC
>TRBJ2-6|-|many|TRBV7-2
CASSVGRYSGANVLTF
TGTGCCAGCAGCGTAGGACGGTACTCTGGGGCCAACGTCCTGACTTTC
>TRBJ1-5|TRBD1|few|TRBV28
CASSLWRDRGRGKPQHF
TGTGCCAGCAGTTTATGGAGGGACAGGGGAAGGGGTAAGCCCCAGCATTTT
>TRBJ2-1|TRBD2|few|TRBV5-1
CASSLEERGKFF
TGCGCCAGCAGCTTGGAGGAGCGGGGGAAGTTCTTC
>TRBJ2-7|TRBD2|few|TRBV10-3
CAISESILAGGPEQYF
TGTGCCATCAGTGAGTCGATCTTAGCGGGAGGGCCCGAGCAGTACTTC
>TRBJ2-7|-|-|TRBV4-1
CASSQDARRLVGDEQYF
TGCGCCAGCAGCCAAGACGCGCGCCGGCTGGTTGGGGACGAGCAGTACTTC
>TRBJ2-7|TRBD2|few|TRBV24-1
CATSDWDGGSYEQYF
TGTGCCACCAGTGACTGGGACGGGGGGTCCTACGAGCAGTACTTC
>TRBJ2-4|TRBD2|-|TRBV20-1
CSARDIAGERSIQYF
TGCAGTGCTAGAGATATCGCGGGAGAACGCAGCATTCAGTACTTC
>TRBJ2-3|-|-|TRBV12-5
CASGFAGLSTDTQYF
TGTGCTAGTGGTTTCGCAGGGCTTAGCACAGATACGCAGTATTTT
>TRBJ1-2|-|-|TRBV4-2
CASSQVGDRYGYTF
TGTGCCAGCAGCCAAGTGGGTGACCGATATGGCTACACCTTC
>TRBJ1-4|-|-|TRBV6-2/TRBV6-3
CASKPSGTSNEKLFF
TGTGCCAGCAAGCCTTCGGGGACAAGTAATGAAAAACTGTTTTTT
>TRBJ1-2|TRBD1|many|TRBV28
CASKVQGHGYTF
TGTGCCAGCAAAGTACAGGGGCATGGCTACACCTTC
>TRBJ2-2|-|-|TRBV29-1
CSVGRNTNTGELFF
TGCAGCGTAGGGCGGAACACGAACACCGGGGAGCTGTTTTTT
>TRBJ2-7|-|-|TRBV12-3/TRBV12-4
CASSFTSSRTGSYEQYF
TGTGCCAGCAGTTTCACCTCCTCAAGGACGGGGAGCTACGAGCAGTACTTC
>TRBJ2-5|-|-|TRBV3-1
CASSTVGGETQYF
TGTGCCAGCAGTACCGTAGGGGGAGAGACCCAGTACTTC
>TRBJ1-5|-|many|TRBV12-3/TRBV12-4
CASSLTRGPQHF
TGTGCCAGCAGTTTAACGAGGGGGCCCCAGCATTTT
>TRBJ2-3|-|-|TRBV15
CATSIKNAGTMQYF
TGTGCCACCAGCATTAAAAACGCCGGGACAATGCAGTATTTT
>TRBJ1-2|-|-|TRBV7-8
CASSPRWGHYGYTF
TGTGCCAGCAGCCCTCGATGGGGACACTATGGCTACACCTTC
>TRBJ2-1|-|few|TRBV21-1
CASSKGRAEENEQFF
TGTGCCAGCAGCAAAGGCAGGGCCGAAGAGAATGAGCAGTTCTTC
>TRBJ1-4|-|once|TRBV5-1
CASSLAAGTNEKLFF
TGCGCCAGCAGCTTGGCCGCGGGAACTAATGAAAAACTGTTTTTT
>TRBJ2-6|-|-|TRBV5-1
CASSRGGANVLTF
TGCGCCAGCAGCAGAGGAGGGGCCAACGTCCTGACTTTC
>TRBJ2-1|-|-|TRBV7-2
CASSPEHGYNEQFF
TGTGCCAGCAGCCCCGAGCATGGTTACAATGAGCAGTTCTTC
>TRBJ1-5|-|-|TRBV4-1
CASSQNIYSNQPQHF
TGCGCCAGCAGCCAGAATATTTATAGCAATCAGCCCCAGCATTTT
>TRBJ2-5|-|-|TRBV11-2
CASSSMVFQETQYF
TGTGCCAGCAGCTCAATGGTCTTCCAAGAGACCCAGTACTTC
>TRBJ1-6|TRBD1|-|TRBV12-3/TRBV12-4
CASSTAGGSYNSPLHF
TGTGCCAGCAGTACCGCAGGGGGGTCCTATAATTCACCCCTCCACTTT
>TRBJ2-5|TRBD1|-|TRBV7-2
CASSPGQGQKTQYF
TGTGCCAGCAGCCCTGGACAGGGTCAAAAGACCCAGTACTTC
>TRBJ2-3|-|-|TRBV6-2/TRBV6-3
CASSPEAWLGTDTQYF
TGTGCCAGCAGTCCCGAGGCGTGGCTCGGGACAGATACGCAGTATTTT
>TRBJ2-2|TRBD2|few|TRBV4-1
CASSRPIAGVNTGELFF
TGCGCCAGCAGCCGCCCGATAGCGGGGGTGAACACCGGGGAGCTGTTTTTT
>TRBJ2-3|-|-|TRBV24-1
CATSDWDSRSQYF
TGTGCCACCAGTGATTGGGATTCCAGGTCGCAGTATTTT
>TRBJ2-6|-|-|TRBV19
CASSILPRLTGIVSGANVLTF
TGTGCCAGTAGTATCCTCCCCCGCCTTACAGGGATTGTGTCTGGGGCCAACGTCCTGACTTTC
>TRBJ2-1|-|few|TRBV24-1
CATSDSYGRALYNEQFF
TGTGCCACCAGTGATAGTTATGGTAGAGCTCTATACAATGAGCAGTTCTTC
>TRBJ2-5|TRBD2|-|TRBV6-6
CASRALAGETQYF
TGTGCCAGCAGGGCACTAGCGGGGGAGACCCAGTACTTC
>TRBJ1-2|TRBD1|-|TRBV6-1
CASSRGQVFGYTF
TGTGCCAGCAGCCGGGGACAGGTCTTTGGCTACACCTTC
>TRBJ2-6|-|-|TRBV7-8
CASYTPGANVLTF
TGTGCCAGCTATACACCTGGGGCCAACGTCCTGACTTTC
>TRBJ2-7|-|many|TRBV29-1
CSISGTNPYEQYF
TGCAGCATATCTGGGACAAACCCCTACGAGCAGTACTTC
>TRBJ2-1|TRBD2|-|TRBV19
CASSLQGLAGGPYGEQFF
TGTGCCAGTAGTCTCCAAGGACTAGCGGGGGGCCCGTATGGTGAGCAGTTCTTC